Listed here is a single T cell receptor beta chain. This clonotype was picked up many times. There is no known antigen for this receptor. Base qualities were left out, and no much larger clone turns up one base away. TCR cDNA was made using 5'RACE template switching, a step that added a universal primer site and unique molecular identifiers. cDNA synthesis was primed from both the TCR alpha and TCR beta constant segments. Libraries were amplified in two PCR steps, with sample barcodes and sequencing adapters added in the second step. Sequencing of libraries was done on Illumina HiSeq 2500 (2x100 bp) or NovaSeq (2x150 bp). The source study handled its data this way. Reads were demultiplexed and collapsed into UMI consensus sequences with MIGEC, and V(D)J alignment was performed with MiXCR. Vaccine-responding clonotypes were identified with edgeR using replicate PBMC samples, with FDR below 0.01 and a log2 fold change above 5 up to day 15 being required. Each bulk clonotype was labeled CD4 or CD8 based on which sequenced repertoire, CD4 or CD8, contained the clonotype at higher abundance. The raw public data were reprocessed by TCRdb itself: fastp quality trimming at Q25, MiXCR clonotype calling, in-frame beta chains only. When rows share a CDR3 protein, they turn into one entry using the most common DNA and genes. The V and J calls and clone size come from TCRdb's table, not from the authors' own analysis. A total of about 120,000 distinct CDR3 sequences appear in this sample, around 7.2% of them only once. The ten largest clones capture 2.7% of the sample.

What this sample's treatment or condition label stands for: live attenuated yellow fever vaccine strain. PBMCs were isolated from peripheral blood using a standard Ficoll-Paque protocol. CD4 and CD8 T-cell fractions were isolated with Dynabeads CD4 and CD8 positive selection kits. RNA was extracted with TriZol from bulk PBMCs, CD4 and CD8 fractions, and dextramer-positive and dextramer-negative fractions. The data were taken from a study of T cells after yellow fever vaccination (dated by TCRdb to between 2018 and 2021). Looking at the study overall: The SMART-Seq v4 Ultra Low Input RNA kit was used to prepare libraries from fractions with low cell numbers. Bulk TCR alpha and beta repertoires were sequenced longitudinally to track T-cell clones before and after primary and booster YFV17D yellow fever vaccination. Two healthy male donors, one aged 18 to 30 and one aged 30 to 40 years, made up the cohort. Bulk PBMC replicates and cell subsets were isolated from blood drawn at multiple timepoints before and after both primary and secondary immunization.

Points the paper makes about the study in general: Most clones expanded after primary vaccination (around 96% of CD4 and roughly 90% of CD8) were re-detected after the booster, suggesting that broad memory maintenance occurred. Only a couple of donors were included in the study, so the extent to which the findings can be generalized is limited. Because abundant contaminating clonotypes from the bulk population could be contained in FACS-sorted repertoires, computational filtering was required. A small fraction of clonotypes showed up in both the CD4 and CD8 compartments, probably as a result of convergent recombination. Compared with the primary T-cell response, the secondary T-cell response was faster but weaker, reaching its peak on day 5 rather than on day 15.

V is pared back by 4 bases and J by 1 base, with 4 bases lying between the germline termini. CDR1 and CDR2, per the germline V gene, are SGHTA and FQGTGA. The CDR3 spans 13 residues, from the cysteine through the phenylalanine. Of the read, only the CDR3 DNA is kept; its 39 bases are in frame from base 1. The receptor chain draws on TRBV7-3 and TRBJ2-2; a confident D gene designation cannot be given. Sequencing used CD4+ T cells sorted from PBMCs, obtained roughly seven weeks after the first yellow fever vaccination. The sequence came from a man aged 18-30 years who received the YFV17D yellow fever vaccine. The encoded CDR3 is CASSSLNTGELFF. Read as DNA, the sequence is TGTGCCAGCAGCTCACTGAACACCGGGGAGCTGTTTTTT.